This T cell receptor (beta chain) appears in the sequencing data of a study of cytomegalovirus exposure and HLA in healthy donors. Germline CDR1 and CDR2: SGHKS and YYEKEE (reference sequence). The CDR3 spans 17 residues. The V and J ends lost 2 bases and 3 bases respectively, with 20 bases between them. The PCR employed 60 Vbeta primers together with 13 Jbeta primers. Produced via immunoSEQ multiplex PCR; TCRdb's table is partial and in-frame only. There are 110,000 to 150,000 clones in the sample; 82% occur only once, and roughly 10% lies in the top ten. The chain uses TRBV5-5 and TRBJ1-1; D is possibly TRBD1 (5 bases). The receptor comes from a woman between 55 and 75 years old in good health and CMV-seropositive. Sample: PBMCs. The DNA of the CDR3 is TGTGCCAGCAGCTTTGGTTGGGCGCAGGGCTGGGACACTGAAGCTTTCTTT. Amino acid sequence: CASSFGWAQGWDTEAFF.